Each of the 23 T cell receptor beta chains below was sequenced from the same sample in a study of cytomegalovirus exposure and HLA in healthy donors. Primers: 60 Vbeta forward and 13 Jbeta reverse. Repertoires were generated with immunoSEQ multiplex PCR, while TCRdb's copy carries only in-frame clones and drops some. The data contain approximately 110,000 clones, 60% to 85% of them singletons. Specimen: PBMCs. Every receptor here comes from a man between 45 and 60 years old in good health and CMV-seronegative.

The CDR3 coding sequence is TGTGCCAGCAGCCAACGACGGACATCCGACCAGCCCCAGCATTTT. Amino acids: CASSQRRTSDQPQHF. The V and J genes are TRBV4-2 and TRBJ1-5; TRBD1 might be the D (5 bases). The CDR3 length is 15 residues. Deletions cut 2 bases from V and 7 bases from J, with 15 bases between. Looked up from germline, CDR1 is LGHNA and CDR2 is YNFKEQ.

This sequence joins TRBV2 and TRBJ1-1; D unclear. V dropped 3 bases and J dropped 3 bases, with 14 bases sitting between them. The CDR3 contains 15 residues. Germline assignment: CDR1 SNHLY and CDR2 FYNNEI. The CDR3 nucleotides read TGTGCCAGCAGTGATCGTGAGGGTTGGTACACTGAAGCTTTCTTT. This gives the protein CASSDREGWYTEAFF.

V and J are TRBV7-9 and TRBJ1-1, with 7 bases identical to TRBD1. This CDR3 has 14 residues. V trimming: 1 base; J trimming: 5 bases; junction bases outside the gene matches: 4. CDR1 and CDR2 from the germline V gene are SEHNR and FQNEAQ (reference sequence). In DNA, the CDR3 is TGTGCCAGCAGCTTAGGCGCAGGGGGGACTGAAGCTTTCTTT. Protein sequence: CASSLGAGGTEAFF.

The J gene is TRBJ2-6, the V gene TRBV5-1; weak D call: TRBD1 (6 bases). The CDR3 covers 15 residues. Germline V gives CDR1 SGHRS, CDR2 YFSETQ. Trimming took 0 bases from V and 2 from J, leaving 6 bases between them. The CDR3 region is CASSLEGAGANVLTF. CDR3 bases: TGCGCCAGCAGCTTGGAGGGGGCTGGGGCCAACGTCCTGACTTTC.

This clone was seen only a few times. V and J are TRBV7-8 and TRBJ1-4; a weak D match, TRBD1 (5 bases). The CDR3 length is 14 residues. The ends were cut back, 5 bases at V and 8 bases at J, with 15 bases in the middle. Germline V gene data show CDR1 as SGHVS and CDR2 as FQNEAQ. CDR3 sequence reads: CASSPDTFKEKLFF. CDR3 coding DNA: TGTGCCAGCAGCCCGGACACTTTTAAGGAAAAACTGTTTTTT.

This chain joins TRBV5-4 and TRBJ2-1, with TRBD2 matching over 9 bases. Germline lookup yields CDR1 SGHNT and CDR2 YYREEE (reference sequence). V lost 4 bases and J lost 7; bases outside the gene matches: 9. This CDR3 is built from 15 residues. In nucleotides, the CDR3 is TGTGCCAGCAGCGGAGGGACTAGCCAGAAAAATGAGCAGTTCTTC. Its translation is CASSGGTSQKNEQFF.

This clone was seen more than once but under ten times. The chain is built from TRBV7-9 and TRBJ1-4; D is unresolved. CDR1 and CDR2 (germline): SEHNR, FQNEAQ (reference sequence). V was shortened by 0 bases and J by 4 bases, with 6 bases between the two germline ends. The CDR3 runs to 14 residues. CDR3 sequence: CASSLAGSNEKLFF. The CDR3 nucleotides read TGTGCCAGCAGCTTAGCGGGGAGTAATGAAAAACTGTTTTTT.

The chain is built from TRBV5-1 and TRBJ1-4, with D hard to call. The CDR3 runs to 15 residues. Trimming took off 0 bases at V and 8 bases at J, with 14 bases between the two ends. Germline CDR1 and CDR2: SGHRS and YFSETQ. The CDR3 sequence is CASSLDFSPEEKLFF. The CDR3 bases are TGCGCCAGCAGCTTGGATTTTAGTCCTGAGGAAAAACTGTTTTTT.

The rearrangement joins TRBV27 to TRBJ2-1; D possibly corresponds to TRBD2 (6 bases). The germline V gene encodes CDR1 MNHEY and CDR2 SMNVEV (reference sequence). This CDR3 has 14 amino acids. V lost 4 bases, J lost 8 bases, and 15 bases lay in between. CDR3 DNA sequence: TGTGCCAGCAGTTCCCCCTCCAGGGAGGATGAGCAGTTCTTC. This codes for CASSSPSREDEQFF.

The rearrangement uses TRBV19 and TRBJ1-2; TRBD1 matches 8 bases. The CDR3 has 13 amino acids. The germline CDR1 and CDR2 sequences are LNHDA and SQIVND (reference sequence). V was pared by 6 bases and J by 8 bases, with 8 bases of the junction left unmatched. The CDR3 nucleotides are TGTGCCAGTAGCCAGACAGGGGCGGGAGGCTACACCTTC. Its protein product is CASSQTGAGGYTF.

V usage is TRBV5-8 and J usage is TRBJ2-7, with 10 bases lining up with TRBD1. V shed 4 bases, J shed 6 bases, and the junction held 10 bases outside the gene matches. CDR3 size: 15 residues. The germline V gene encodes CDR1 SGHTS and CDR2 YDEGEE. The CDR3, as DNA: TGTGCCAGCAGCCCGACCTGGGACAGGGGTGGCGAGCAGTACGTC. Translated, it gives CASSPTWDRGGEQYV.

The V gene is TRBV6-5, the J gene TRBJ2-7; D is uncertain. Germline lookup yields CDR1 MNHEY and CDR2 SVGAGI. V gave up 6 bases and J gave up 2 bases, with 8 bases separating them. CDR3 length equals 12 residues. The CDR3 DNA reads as TGTGCCAGCAGGAATTCGGCCTACGAGCAGTACTTC. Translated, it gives CASRNSAYEQYF.

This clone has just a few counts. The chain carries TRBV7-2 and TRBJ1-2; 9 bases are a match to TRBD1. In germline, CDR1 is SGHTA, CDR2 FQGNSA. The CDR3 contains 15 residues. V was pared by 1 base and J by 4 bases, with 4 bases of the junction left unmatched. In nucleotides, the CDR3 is TGTGCCAGCAGCTTAGACGGGACAGGGAGCTATGGCTACACCTTC. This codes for CASSLDGTGSYGYTF.

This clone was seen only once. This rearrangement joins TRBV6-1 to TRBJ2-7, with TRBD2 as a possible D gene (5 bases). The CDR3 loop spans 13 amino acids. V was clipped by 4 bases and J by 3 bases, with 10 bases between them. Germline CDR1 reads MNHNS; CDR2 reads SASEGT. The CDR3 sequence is CASSVGGLYEQYV. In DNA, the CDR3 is TGTGCCAGCAGTGTCGGCGGGCTCTACGAGCAGTACGTC.

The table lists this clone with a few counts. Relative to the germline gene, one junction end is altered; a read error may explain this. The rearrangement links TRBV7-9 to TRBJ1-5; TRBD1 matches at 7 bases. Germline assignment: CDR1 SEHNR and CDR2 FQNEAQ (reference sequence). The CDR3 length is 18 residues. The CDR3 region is CSSSLGFSPTGLYQPQHF. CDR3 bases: TGTTCCAGCAGCTTAGGGTTCAGCCCGACAGGGTTGTATCAGCCCCAGCATTTT.

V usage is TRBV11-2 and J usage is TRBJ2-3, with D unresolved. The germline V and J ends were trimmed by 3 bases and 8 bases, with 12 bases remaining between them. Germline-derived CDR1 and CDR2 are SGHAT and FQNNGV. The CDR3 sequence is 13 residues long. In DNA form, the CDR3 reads TGTGCCAGCAGCTTGGGCACCCACGCTACGCAGTATTTT. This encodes CASSLGTHATQYF.

CDR3 amino acids: CASRAGHSYGYTF. The CDR3 DNA follows: TGTGCCAGCAGGGCAGGGCATTCCTATGGCTACACCTTC. The chain has TRBV25-1 and TRBJ1-2; weak D call: TRBD1 (5 bases). The germline V gene has CDR1 MGHDK and CDR2 SYGVNS. The CDR3 loop spans 13 amino acids. Trimming left V 6 bases short and J 4 bases short, with 12 bases between.

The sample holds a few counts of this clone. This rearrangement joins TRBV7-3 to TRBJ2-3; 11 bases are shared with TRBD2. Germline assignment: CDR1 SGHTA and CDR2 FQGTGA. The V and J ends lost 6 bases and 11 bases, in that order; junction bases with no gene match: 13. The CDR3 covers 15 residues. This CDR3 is CASSSPGLAVGEQYF. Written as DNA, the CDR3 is TGTGCCAGCAGTTCACCGGGACTAGCGGTCGGGGAGCAGTATTTT.

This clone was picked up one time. The CDR3 reads CASTNSGTNTGELFF. The CDR3 DNA reads TGTGCCAGCACCAACAGCGGAACGAACACCGGGGAGCTGTTTTTT. The chain recombines TRBV18 with TRBJ2-2, with D perhaps TRBD2 (5 bases). V was clipped by 8 bases and J by 0 bases, with 13 bases between them. This CDR3 is built from 15 residues. Looked up from germline, CDR1 is KGHSH and CDR2 is LQKENI.

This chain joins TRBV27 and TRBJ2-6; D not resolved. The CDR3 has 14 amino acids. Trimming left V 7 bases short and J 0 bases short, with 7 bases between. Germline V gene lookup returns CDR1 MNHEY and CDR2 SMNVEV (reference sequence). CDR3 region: CASKPFSGANVLTF. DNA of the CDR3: TGTGCCAGCAAGCCCTTCTCTGGGGCCAACGTCCTGACTTTC.

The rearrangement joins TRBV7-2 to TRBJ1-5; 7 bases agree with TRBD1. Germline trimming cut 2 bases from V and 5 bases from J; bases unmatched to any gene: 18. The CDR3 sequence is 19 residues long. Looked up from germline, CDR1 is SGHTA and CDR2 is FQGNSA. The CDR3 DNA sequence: TGTGCCAGCAGCTTAACCCCATTACACACAGGGGAATGGGATCAGCCCCAGCATTTT. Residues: CASSLTPLHTGEWDQPQHF.

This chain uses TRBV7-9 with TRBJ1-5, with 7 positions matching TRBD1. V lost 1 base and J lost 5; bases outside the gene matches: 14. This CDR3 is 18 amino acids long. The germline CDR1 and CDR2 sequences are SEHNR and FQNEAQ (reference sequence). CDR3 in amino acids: CASSLGFSPTGLYQPQHF. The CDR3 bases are TGTGCCAGCAGCTTAGGGTTCAGCCCGACAGGGTTGTATCAGCCCCAGCATTTT.

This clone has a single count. The CDR3 protein is CASSLPGGGNTIYF. The CDR3 DNA reads TGTGCCAGCAGCTTGCCAGGGGGAGGAAACACCATATATTTT. The chain has TRBV5-4 and TRBJ1-3; 7 nucleotides agree with TRBD1. Trimming took 1 base from V and 4 from J; bases not matched to a gene: 2. CDR1 is SGHNT, CDR2 YYREEE, per germline (reference sequence). The CDR3 runs 14 residues.